These 22 T cell receptor beta chains were all obtained from the same sample, sequenced in a study of cytomegalovirus exposure and HLA in healthy donors. The PCR contained 60 Vbeta and 13 Jbeta primers. Clones were sequenced by immunoSEQ multiplex PCR, and TCRdb holds only the in-frame ones, with some missing. The sample yields over 150,000 clones, approximately 74% seen once. Specimen: PBMCs. All receptors come from a man aged 18-30 years in good health and CMV-seronegative.

The chain couples TRBV9 to TRBJ2-2; 8 nucleotides agree with TRBD2. Germline V CDR1 and CDR2: SGDLS, YYNGEE. V shed 4 bases, J shed 6 bases, and the junction held 5 bases outside the gene matches. This CDR3 spans 14 amino acids. CDR3 nucleotides: TGTGCCAGCAGCCCCCGGGGGGGCGCCGGGGAGCTGTTTTTT. Its translation is CASSPRGGAGELFF.

The V and J genes are TRBV14 and TRBJ2-7; 9 nucleotides line up with TRBD2. CDR3 length: 18 residues. Unmatched junction bases numbered 12, after V lost 1 base and J lost 2 bases. CDR1 and CDR2 (germline): SGHDN, FVKESK. CDR3 nucleotides: TGTGCCAGCAGCCAAGGGGCCAGGGCTAGCGGGAACACCTACGAGCAGTACTTC. Protein product: CASSQGARASGNTYEQYF.

The chain combines TRBV6-5 with TRBJ1-4; D is possibly TRBD1 (6 bases). Trimming pared 2 bases from V and 7 bases from J, leaving 14 bases between. This CDR3 region has 15 residues. CDR1 MNHEY and CDR2 SVGAGI come from the germline V gene. CDR3: CASSYTGRTGEKLFF. CDR3 nucleotides: TGTGCCAGCAGTTACACAGGGAGAACGGGTGAAAAACTGTTTTTT.

This chain joins TRBV28 and TRBJ1-1, with a possible D match to TRBD1 (5 bases). The CDR3 has 11 residues. Germline loops: CDR1 MDHEN, CDR2 SYDVKM. Trimming took 3 bases from V and 11 from J, leaving 10 bases between them. The CDR3 DNA sequence: TGTGCCAGCAGTTTTGGGGGGATGGCTTTCTTT. It codes for CASSFGGMAFF. Full variable domain (outside the CDR3, taken from reference TRBV28 and TRBJ1-1): DVKVTQSSRYLVKRTGEKVFLECVQDMDHENMFWYRQDPGLGLRLIYFSYDVKMKEKGDIPEGYSVSREKKERFSLILESASTNQTSMYLCASSFGGMAFFGQGTRLTVV.

The V call is TRBV19, the J call TRBJ2-7, with a possible D match to TRBD2 (7 bases). Looked up from germline, CDR1 is LNHDA and CDR2 is SQIVND (reference sequence). V lost 0 bases, J lost 6 bases, and 9 bases lay in between. The CDR3 has 13 residues. The CDR3 DNA follows: TGTGCCAGTAGTATAGAAAGGGGGGGCGAGCAGTACGTC. This encodes CASSIERGGEQYV.

V and J are TRBV10-3 and TRBJ2-7, with D perhaps matching TRBD2 (6 bases). The CDR3 length is 15 residues. Germline V gives CDR1 ENHRY, CDR2 SYGVKD. V dropped 4 bases and J dropped 7 bases, with 20 bases sitting between them. The CDR3 sequence: CAISAGTSNRGEQYV. The CDR3 DNA follows: TGTGCCATCAGTGCCGGGACCTCAAATCGGGGGGAGCAGTACGTC.

V gene TRBV6-6 combines with J gene TRBJ1-1; the D is unclear. V gave up 0 bases and J gave up 2 bases, with 10 bases separating them. The CDR3 is 15 residues long. The V gene's germline CDR1 is MNHNY and CDR2 SVGAGI (reference sequence). The CDR3: CASSYSTRPNTEAFF. In nucleotides, the CDR3 is TGTGCCAGCAGTTACTCGACCAGGCCCAACACTGAAGCTTTCTTT.

In its sample, this clone was seen once. V usage is TRBV5-6 and J usage is TRBJ1-2; 9 nucleotides align to TRBD1. Germline CDR1 is SGHDT and CDR2 is YYEEEE. The CDR3 runs 14 residues. V lost 4 bases and J lost 8; bases outside the gene matches: 9. CDR3 in amino acids: CASSTAGTGSGYTF. DNA for the CDR3: TGTGCCAGCAGCACAGCCGGGACAGGGAGCGGCTACACCTTC.

This clone was counted between two and nine times. This chain joins TRBV28 and TRBJ2-7, with D uncertain. V lost 2 bases and J lost 3, with 8 bases in between. Germline lookup yields CDR1 MDHEN and CDR2 SYDVKM. The CDR3 loop spans 13 amino acids. In DNA form, the CDR3 reads TGTGCCAGCAGTTTAAACGACTTCTACGAGCAGTACGTC. This encodes CASSLNDFYEQYV.

The chain combines TRBV4-1 with TRBJ1-3; the D gene is possibly TRBD1 (6 bases). The CDR3 length is 15 residues. The V end lost 3 bases, the J end lost 1 base, and 10 bases lay between the germline ends. Germline V CDR1 and CDR2: MGHRA, YSYEKL. CDR3 in DNA: TGCGCCAGCAGCCATGGGGGCCTTTCTGGAAACACCATATATTTT. It codes for CASSHGGLSGNTIYF.

J is TRBJ2-1 and V is TRBV11-2, with D possibly matching TRBD1 (6 bases). Germline V gene data show CDR1 as SGHAT and CDR2 as FQNNGV. CDR3 size: 15 residues. V was cut by 1 base and J by 4 bases, with 11 bases left in between. The CDR3 reads CASSLVQGWYNEQFF. The CDR3 DNA reads TGTGCCAGCAGCTTAGTCCAGGGGTGGTACAATGAGCAGTTCTTC.

This clone appeared once. Other DNA sequences within the sample encode an identical CDR3. The CDR3 DNA follows: TGTGCCAGCAGTGAACCAACGGGACTATACGAGCAGTACGTC. This sequence encodes CASSEPTGLYEQYV. The rearrangement joins TRBV6-1 to TRBJ2-7, with 7 bases lining up with TRBD2. The germline gives CDR1 MNHNS, CDR2 SASEGT. V was pared by 2 bases and J by 4 bases, with 5 bases of the junction left unmatched. The CDR3 has 14 residues.

This chain links TRBV9 with TRBJ2-5; 11 bases agree with TRBD2. Germline CDR1 and CDR2: SGDLS and YYNGEE. The V and J ends lost 0 bases and 1 base, in that order; junction bases with no gene match: 11. The CDR3 totals 19 residues. The CDR3, as DNA: TGTGCCAGCAGCGTAGGTCTAGCGGGGGGAGTGTTGGGCCAAGAGACCCAGTACTTC. This translates into CASSVGLAGGVLGQETQYF.

The chain is built from TRBV30 and TRBJ2-7, with 7 bases matching TRBD1. V shed 3 bases, J shed 3 bases, and the junction held 11 bases outside the gene matches. CDR1 and CDR2 from the germline V gene are GTSNPN and SVGIG (reference sequence). The CDR3 has 15 amino acids. The CDR3 here is CAWRAPGQLIYEQYF. In DNA form, the CDR3 reads TGTGCCTGGAGGGCCCCGGGACAGCTAATCTACGAGCAGTACTTC. Using reference TRBV30 and TRBJ2-7 for the parts outside the CDR3, the full variable domain is SQTIHQWPATLVQPVGSPLSLECTVEGTSNPNLYWYRQAAGRGLQLLFYSVGIGQISSEVPQNLSASRPQDRQFILSSKKLLLSDSGFYLCAWRAPGQLIYEQYFGPGTRLTVT.

This clone was observed a handful of times. This probably arose from a read error, given a far larger clone one base away. This sample includes further DNA sequences coding for the same CDR3. The CDR3, as DNA: TGCGCCAGCAGCTCGTGGACAGCGTACACTGAAGCTTTCTTT. It translates to CASSSWTAYTEAFF. The J gene is TRBJ1-1, the V gene TRBV5-1; a weak D match, TRBD1 (6 bases). The germline V gene encodes CDR1 SGHRS and CDR2 YFSETQ. There are 14 residues in the CDR3. Trimming pared 3 bases from V and 3 bases from J, leaving 12 bases between. Together with reference TRBV5-1 and TRBJ1-1, the CDR3 gives the full variable domain: KAGVTQTPRYLIKTRGQQVTLSCSPISGHRSVSWYQQTPGQGLQFLFEYFSETQRNKGNFPGRFSGRQFSNSRSEMNVSTLELGDSALYLCASSSWTAYTEAFFGQGTRLTVV.

The sample holds one count of this clone. An end of the junction differs from the germline gene, which may be a read error. The chain employs TRBV4-1 and TRBJ2-6; D perhaps matches TRBD2 (6 bases). CDR1 MGHRA and CDR2 YSYEKL come from the germline V gene. The CDR3 is made up of 21 amino acids. CDR3 coding DNA: TGCGCCAGCAGCCAAGAAGGATTATTCGGGACTGCCTATTCTGGGGCCAACGGCCTGACTTTC. Its translation: CASSQEGLFGTAYSGANGLTF.

J is TRBJ2-7 and V is TRBV28; 11 bases are shared with TRBD2. Germline-derived CDR1 and CDR2 are MDHEN and SYDVKM. There are 16 residues in the CDR3. V gave up 4 bases and J gave up 3 bases; unmatched junction bases: 8. The CDR3 protein is CASSSLTSGAVYEQYV. The CDR3 nucleotides are TGTGCCAGCAGTTCCCTGACTAGCGGGGCCGTCTACGAGCAGTACGTC.

This sequence joins TRBV27 and TRBJ2-1, with D possibly being TRBD2 (6 bases). The V end lost 1 base, the J end lost 0 bases, and 10 bases lay between the germline ends. The CDR3 contains 16 residues. Germline V gene data show CDR1 as MNHEY and CDR2 as SMNVEV (reference sequence). The CDR3 protein is CASSLLLGGSYNEQFF. CDR3 sequence (DNA): TGTGCCAGCAGTTTATTACTCGGGGGCTCCTACAATGAGCAGTTCTTC.

The V and J genes are TRBV4-1 and TRBJ2-7; possibly TRBD1 for D (5 bases). The CDR3 length is 15 residues. Per the germline V gene, CDR1 is MGHRA and CDR2 is YSYEKL. Trimming removed 0 bases from V and 1 base from J, with 10 bases in between. The CDR3 coding sequence is TGCGCCAGCAGCCAAGAGGAACAGGTATCCTACGAGCAGTACTTC. It yields the protein CASSQEEQVSYEQYF.

The chain has TRBV1 and TRBJ1-5; whether TRBD1, the table's D call, matches the DNA was not checked. TRBV1 is recorded as a pseudogene. This CDR3 is built from 16 residues. CDR3 amino acids: CTSSQRTGDSNQPQHF. DNA for the CDR3: TGCACCAGCAGCCAGCGGACAGGCGATAGCAATCAGCCCCAGCATTTT.

V and J are TRBV5-1 and TRBJ1-2; TRBD1 agrees at 12 bases. The CDR3 loop spans 15 amino acids. Germline V gene sequence: CDR1 SGHRS, CDR2 YFSETQ. After removal of 1 base from V and 8 bases from J, the junction contained 6 bases not matched to a gene. The CDR3 nucleotides read TGCGCCAGCAGCTTGTTATTCGGGACAGGGGGCGGCTACACCTTC. Its translation: CASSLLFGTGGGYTF. Supplemented by reference TRBV5-1 and TRBJ1-2, the full variable domain reads KAGVTQTPRYLIKTRGQQVTLSCSPISGHRSVSWYQQTPGQGLQFLFEYFSETQRNKGNFPGRFSGRQFSNSRSEMNVSTLELGDSALYLCASSLLFGTGGGYTFGSGTRLTVV.

V and J are TRBV5-4 and TRBJ2-5; TRBD1 matches 8 bases. CDR1 is SGHNT, CDR2 YYREEE, per germline (reference sequence). J lost 5 bases, V lost 2 bases, and 5 bases had no gene match. This CDR3 region has 14 residues. The CDR3 nucleotides read TGTGCCAGCAGCTTTGCAGGGGGCCACGAGACCCAGTACTTC. Translation: CASSFAGGHETQYF.